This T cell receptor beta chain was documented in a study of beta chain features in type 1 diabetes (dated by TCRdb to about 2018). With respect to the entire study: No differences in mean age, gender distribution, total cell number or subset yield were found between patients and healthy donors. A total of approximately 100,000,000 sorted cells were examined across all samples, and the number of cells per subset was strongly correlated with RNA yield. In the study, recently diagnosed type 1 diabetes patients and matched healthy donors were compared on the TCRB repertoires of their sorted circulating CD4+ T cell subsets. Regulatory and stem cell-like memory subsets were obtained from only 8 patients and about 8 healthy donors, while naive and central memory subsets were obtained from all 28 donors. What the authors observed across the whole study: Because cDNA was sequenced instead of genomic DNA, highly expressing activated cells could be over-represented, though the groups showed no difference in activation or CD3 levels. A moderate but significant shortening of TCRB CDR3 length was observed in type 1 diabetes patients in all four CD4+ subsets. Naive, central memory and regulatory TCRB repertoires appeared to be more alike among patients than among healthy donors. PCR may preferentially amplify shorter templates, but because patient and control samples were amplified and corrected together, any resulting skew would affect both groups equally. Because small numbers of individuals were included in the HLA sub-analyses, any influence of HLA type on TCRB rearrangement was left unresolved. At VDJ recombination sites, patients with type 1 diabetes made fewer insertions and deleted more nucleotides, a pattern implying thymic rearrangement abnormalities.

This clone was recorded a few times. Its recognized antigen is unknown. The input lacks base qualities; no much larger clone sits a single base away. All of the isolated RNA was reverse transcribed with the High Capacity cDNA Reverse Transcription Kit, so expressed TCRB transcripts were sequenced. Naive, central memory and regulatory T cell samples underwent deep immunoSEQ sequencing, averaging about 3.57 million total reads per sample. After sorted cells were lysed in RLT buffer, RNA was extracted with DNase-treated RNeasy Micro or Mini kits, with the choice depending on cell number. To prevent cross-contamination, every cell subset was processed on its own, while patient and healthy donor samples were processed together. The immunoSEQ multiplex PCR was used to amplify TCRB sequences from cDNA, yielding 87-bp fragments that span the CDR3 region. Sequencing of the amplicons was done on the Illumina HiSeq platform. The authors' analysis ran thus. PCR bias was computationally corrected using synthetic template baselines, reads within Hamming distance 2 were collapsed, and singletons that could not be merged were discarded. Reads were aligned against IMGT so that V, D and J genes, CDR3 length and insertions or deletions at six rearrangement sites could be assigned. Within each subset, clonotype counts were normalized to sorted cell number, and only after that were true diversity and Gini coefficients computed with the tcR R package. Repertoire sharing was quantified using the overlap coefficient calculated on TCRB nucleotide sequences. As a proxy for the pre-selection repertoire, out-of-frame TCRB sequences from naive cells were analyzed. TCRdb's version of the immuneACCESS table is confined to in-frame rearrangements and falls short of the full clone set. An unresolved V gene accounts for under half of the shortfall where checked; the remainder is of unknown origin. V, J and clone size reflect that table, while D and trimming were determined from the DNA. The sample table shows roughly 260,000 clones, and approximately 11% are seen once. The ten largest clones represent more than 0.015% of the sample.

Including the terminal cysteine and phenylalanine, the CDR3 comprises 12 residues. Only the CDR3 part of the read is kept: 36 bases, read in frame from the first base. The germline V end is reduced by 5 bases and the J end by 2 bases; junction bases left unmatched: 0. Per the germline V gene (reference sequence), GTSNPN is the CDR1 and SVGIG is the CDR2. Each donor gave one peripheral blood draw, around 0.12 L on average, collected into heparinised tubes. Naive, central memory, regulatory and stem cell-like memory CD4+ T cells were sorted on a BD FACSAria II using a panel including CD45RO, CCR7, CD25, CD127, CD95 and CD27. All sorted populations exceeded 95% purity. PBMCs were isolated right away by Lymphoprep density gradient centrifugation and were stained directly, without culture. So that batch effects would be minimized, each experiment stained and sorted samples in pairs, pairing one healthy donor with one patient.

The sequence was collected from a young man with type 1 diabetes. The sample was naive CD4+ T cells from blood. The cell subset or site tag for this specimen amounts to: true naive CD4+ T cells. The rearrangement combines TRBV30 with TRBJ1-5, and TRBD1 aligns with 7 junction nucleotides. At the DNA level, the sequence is TGTGCCTGGGACAGGGGCAATCAGCCCCAGCATTTT. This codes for CAWDRGNQPQHF.